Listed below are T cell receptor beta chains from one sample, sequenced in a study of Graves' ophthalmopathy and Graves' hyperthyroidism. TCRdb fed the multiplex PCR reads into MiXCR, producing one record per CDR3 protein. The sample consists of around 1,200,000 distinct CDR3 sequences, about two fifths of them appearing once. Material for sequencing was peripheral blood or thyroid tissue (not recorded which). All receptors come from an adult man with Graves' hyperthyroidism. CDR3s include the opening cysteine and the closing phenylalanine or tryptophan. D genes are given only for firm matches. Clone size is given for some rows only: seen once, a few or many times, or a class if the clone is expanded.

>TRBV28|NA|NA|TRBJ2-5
TGTGCCAGCGGGTTCCAAGGAGGCGGGGAGACCCAGTACTTC
CASGFQGGGETQYF
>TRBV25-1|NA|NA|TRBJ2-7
TGTGCCAGCAAAATCGGTGGCGGGGAGCAGTACTTC
CASKIGGGEQYF
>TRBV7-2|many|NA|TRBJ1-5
TGTGCCAGCAGCGTACAGGGCGATCAGCCCCAGCATTTT
CASSVQGDQPQHF
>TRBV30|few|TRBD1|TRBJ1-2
TGTGCCTGGACCAGACAGGGCTGGGGCTACACCTTC
CAWTRQGWGYTF
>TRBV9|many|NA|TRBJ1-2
TGTGCCAGCAGCGTAGGAGGGATGGAGGGCTACACCTTC
CASSVGGMEGYTF
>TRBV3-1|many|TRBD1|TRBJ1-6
TGTGCCAGCAGCCGTAGGGGACAGCCCCTCCACTTT
CASSRRGQPLHF
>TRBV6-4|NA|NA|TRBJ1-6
TGTGCCAGCAGTTACGGCAGGGAGGGATCACCCCTCCACTTT
CASSYGREGSPLHF
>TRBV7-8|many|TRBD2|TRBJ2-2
TGTGCCAGCAGCCCTAGCGGGCTCACCGGGGAGCTGTTTTTT
CASSPSGLTGELFF
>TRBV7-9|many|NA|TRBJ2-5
TGTGCCAGCAGCTCCCCAACGGAGACCCAGTACTTC
CASSSPTETQYF
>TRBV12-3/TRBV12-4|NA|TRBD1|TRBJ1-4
TGTGCCAGCAGGCCAGGACAGGGGGCGGAGTCACTGTTTTTT
CASRPGQGAESLFF
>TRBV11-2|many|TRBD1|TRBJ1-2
TGTGCCAGCAGCTTAGAAGTATGGGACAGGGCCGTTACCTTC
CASSLEVWDRAVTF
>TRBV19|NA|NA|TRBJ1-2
TGTGCCAGTCGCTGGGGTAACTATGGCTACACCTTC
CASRWGNYGYTF
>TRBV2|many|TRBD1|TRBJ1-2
TGTGCCAGCAGTGAAACGGGACAGGGGGCAGATAGCTACACCTTC
CASSETGQGADSYTF
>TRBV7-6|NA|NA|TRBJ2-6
TGCGCCAGCAGCTTAGCGTCCTCGGAGTCTGGGGCCAACGTCCTGACTTTC
CASSLASSESGANVLTF
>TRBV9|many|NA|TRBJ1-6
TGTGCCAGCAGCGTAGGTGGGGCAGGGTTGAATTCACCCCTCCACTTT
CASSVGGAGLNSPLHF
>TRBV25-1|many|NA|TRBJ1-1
TGTGCCAGCAGTCCACCGGGAATTGGGAACACTGAAGCTTTCTTT
CASSPPGIGNTEAFF
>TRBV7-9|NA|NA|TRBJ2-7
TGTGCCATCCGCAAAAGCACACTATTCTACGAGCAGTACTTC
CAIRKSTLFYEQYF
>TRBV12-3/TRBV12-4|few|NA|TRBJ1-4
TGTGCCAGCAGCCCCAGGGTAATTAATGAAAAACTGTTTTTT
CASSPRVINEKLFF
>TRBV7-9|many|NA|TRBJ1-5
TGTGCCAGCAGCTTAGCACAGGGCAATCAGCCCCAGCATTTT
CASSLAQGNQPQHF
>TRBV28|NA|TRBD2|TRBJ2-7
TGTGCCAGCAGCTTAGCGGGCGCCAATTCTGGGTACGAGCAGTACTTC
CASSLAGANSGYEQYF
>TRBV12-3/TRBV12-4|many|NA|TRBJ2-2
TGTGCCAGCACCCGACAACCGAACACCGGGGAGCTGTTTTTT
CASTRQPNTGELFF
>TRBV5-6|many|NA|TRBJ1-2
TGTGCCAGCAGCCAAGGCCGGGGACCGCGGTTCACCTTC
CASSQGRGPRFTF
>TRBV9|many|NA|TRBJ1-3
TGTGCCAGCAGCGTTTCTGACACCTCTGGAAACACCATATATTTT
CASSVSDTSGNTIYF
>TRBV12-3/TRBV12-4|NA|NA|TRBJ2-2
TGTGCCAGCAGTCCGCGTCTGGCCGGGGAGCTGTTTTTT
CASSPRLAGELFF